The 12 T cell receptor beta chains below all came from one sample that was sequenced in a study of regulatory T cells in long-lasting Graves disease. Building of the TCR beta libraries involved iRepertoire HTBI primers and Arm-PCR of CDR3 regions. MiXCR, applied by TCRdb to the multiplex PCR reads, yields one record per CDR3 protein. The sample lists around 500,000 distinct CDR3 sequences; 9.5% to 15% were seen once. Time point reported: newly diagnosed GD, antithyroid drugs for less than 3 months. The authors made the TCR library using RNA they extracted from PBMCs. These same records also appear under a second study, on T cells in Graves' hyperthyroidism and ophthalmopathy.

This specimen was peripheral blood mononuclear cells (PBMCs), taken at new diagnosis, from a patient treated with antithyroid drugs. Receptor source: a woman in her 30s with Graves disease.

CDR3 amino acids: CASSSAGVFNQPQHF. The CDR3 region has the DNA TGTGCCAGCAGTTCAGCGGGGGTCTTCAATCAGCCCCAGCATTTT. This chain uses TRBV12-3 or TRBV12-4 with TRBJ1-5; possible D gene TRBD1, 5 bases. V shed 4 bases and J shed 3 bases, with 13 bases lying between them. CDR3 length: 15 amino acids.

This clonotype was picked up many times. J is TRBJ2-7 and V is TRBV6-1; 9 nucleotides agree with TRBD1. This CDR3 is 13 amino acids long. Germline CDR1 reads MNHNS; CDR2 reads SASEGT. J gave up 6 bases and V 10 bases, and 10 bases lay outside the gene matches. In nucleotides, the CDR3 is TGTGCCACCACGCGGGACAGGGTCTCCGAGCAGTACTTC. Residues: CATTRDRVSEQYF.

There are a few counts of this clonotype. The chain joins TRBV7-6 to TRBJ2-7; a possible D gene is TRBD2 (6 bases). The CDR3 sequence is 17 residues long. The V end was cut by 5 bases, the J end by 7 bases, with 27 bases between. Germline V gives CDR1 SGHVS, CDR2 FNYEAQ. Here the CDR3 reads CASSPIAWGPGVGEQYF. The CDR3 DNA reads as TGTGCCAGCAGCCCGATAGCTTGGGGTCCGGGAGTAGGTGAGCAGTACTTC.

The genes are TRBV12-3 or TRBV12-4 and TRBJ1-1; D gene unclear. V lost 5 bases and J 0 bases, leaving 10 bases between the germline ends. The CDR3 runs 14 residues. CDR3 sequence reads: CASSPALMNTEAFF. As DNA, the CDR3 is TGTGCCAGCAGTCCCGCTTTGATGAACACTGAAGCTTTCTTT.

This clonotype was detected many times. This sequence joins TRBV28 and TRBJ1-5, with unresolved D. Per the germline V gene, CDR1 is MDHEN and CDR2 is SYDVKM. V dropped 3 bases and J dropped 1 base, with 10 bases sitting between them. The CDR3 contains 15 residues. The CDR3 DNA sequence: TGTGCCAGCAGTTTTCGGGGTTTGAGCAATCAGCCCCAGCATTTT. This gives the protein CASSFRGLSNQPQHF.

There are a few counts of this clonotype. This chain connects TRBV7-2 to TRBJ2-1; 11 bases are shared with TRBD2. The length of the CDR3 is 18 residues. The V gene end was trimmed by 1 base and the J gene end by 4 bases; junction bases not matched to a gene: 9. Per germline, CDR1 SGHTA and CDR2 FQGNSA. The CDR3 sequence is CASSLVTSGSYSYNEQFF. CDR3 DNA: TGTGCCAGCAGCTTAGTCACTAGCGGGAGTTACAGTTACAATGAGCAGTTCTTC.

This clonotype has only a few counts. This sequence joins TRBV30 and TRBJ1-6; 7 bases align to TRBD1. The CDR3 has 14 amino acids. V gave up 5 bases and J gave up 0 bases; unmatched junction bases: 1. The germline V gene encodes CDR1 GTSNPN and CDR2 SVGIG (reference sequence). The CDR3: CAWGQDSYNSPLHF. The CDR3 nucleotides read TGTGCCTGGGGACAGGACTCCTATAATTCACCCCTCCACTTT.

In its sample, this clonotype was seen many times. The V call is TRBV28, the J call TRBJ2-5, with 10 bases identical to TRBD2. The germline V gene encodes CDR1 MDHEN and CDR2 SYDVKM. This CDR3 region has 16 residues. V dropped 4 bases and J dropped 5; count of bases not matched to a gene: 10. CDR3 DNA sequence: TGTGCCAGCAGTTCCCGGGGAGGGACTAGCGTTGAGACCCAGTACTTC. Protein sequence: CASSSRGGTSVETQYF.

In this sample, this clonotype turned up a few times. The rearrangement uses TRBV5-1 and TRBJ1-2, with a possible D match to TRBD1 (6 bases). Germline V CDR1 and CDR2: SGHRS, YFSETQ. V lost 2 bases to trimming and J lost 7 bases, with 12 bases between them. The CDR3 has 13 residues. The CDR3: CASSFQGPGGYTF. The CDR3 coding sequence is TGCGCCAGCAGCTTTCAGGGGCCTGGTGGCTACACCTTC.

This clonotype was detected ten times or more. V usage is TRBV20-1 and J usage is TRBJ2-7, with D possibly being TRBD2 (5 bases). CDR3 length: 13 residues. Per the germline V gene, CDR1 is DFQATT and CDR2 is SNEGSKA (reference sequence). V was pared by 3 bases and J by 0 bases, with 9 bases between. The CDR3 loop is CSASRGNSYEQYF. For the CDR3, the DNA is TGCAGTGCTAGTCGAGGGAACTCCTACGAGCAGTACTTC.

The rearrangement uses TRBV6-2 or TRBV6-3 and TRBJ2-1; TRBD2 might be the D (6 bases). Germline-derived CDR1 and CDR2 are MNHEY and SVGEGT. V lost 7 bases and J 0 bases, leaving 16 bases between the germline ends. The CDR3 covers 16 residues. The CDR3 loop reads CASNLAPMNSYNEQFF. The CDR3, as DNA: TGTGCCAGCAACCTAGCGCCTATGAACTCCTACAATGAGCAGTTCTTC.

This clonotype was detected many times. This chain joins TRBV3-1 and TRBJ2-2, with TRBD1 identical over 9 bases. Losses at the gene ends were 4 bases for V and 5 bases for J; bases not matched to a gene: 5. The germline gives CDR1 LGHDT, CDR2 YNNKEL (reference sequence). The CDR3 is 15 amino acids. CDR3 residues: CASSPTGGWTGELFF. CDR3 coding DNA: TGTGCCAGCAGCCCCACAGGGGGCTGGACCGGGGAGCTGTTTTTT. Combining the CDR3 with reference TRBV3-1 and TRBJ2-2 gives the whole variable domain DTAVSQTPKYLVTQMGNDKSIKCEQNLGHDTMYWYKQDSKKFLKIMFSYNNKELIINETVPNRFSPKSPDKAHLNLHINSLELGDSAVYFCASSPTGGWTGELFFGEGSRLTVL.